This T cell receptor beta chain originates from a study of blood T cell repertoires in COVID-19. Study overall: The study drew acute and convalescent COVID-19 samples from the United States, Italy and Spain. PBMCs, B-cell-depleted T cells, or T cells provided the cDNA or gDNA that made up the material.

Seattle's cohort entered during active infection and was followed longitudinally. Trimming pared 0 bases from V and 3 bases from J, leaving 6 bases between. The CDR3 runs to 13 residues. Germline V gene lookup returns CDR1 MNHEY and CDR2 SVGEGT. In the original processing: From reference gene primer amplification, estimates of nucleated cell counts were derived. Profiling relied on immunoSEQ multiplex PCR, and the TCRdb table lists in-frame clones only, not all of them. The DNA gave D and trimming, while V, J and clone size come from that table. The sample lists 300,000 to 350,000 clones, about 90% occurring once.

The clonotype originates from a woman between 45 and 60 years old with COVID-19, enrolled during active disease. Sequenced: peripheral blood. The genes are TRBV6-2 or TRBV6-3 and TRBJ2-7; no clear D. In DNA form, the CDR3 reads TGTGCCAGCAGTTACTCACTCGACTACGAGCAGTACTTC. Protein sequence: CASSYSLDYEQYF.